The rows below give T cell receptor beta chains drawn from one sample of a study of cytomegalovirus exposure and HLA in healthy donors. Produced via immunoSEQ multiplex PCR; TCRdb's table is partial and in-frame only. The data show more than 130,000 clones, around 80% seen once. Sequencing was carried out using PBMCs. These receptors were obtained from a male donor in good health and CMV-seronegative. CDR3s include the opening cysteine and the closing phenylalanine or tryptophan. A D gene is named only where the DNA matches it firmly. A row's size may be missing; if present it is once, few, many or a size class.

CDR3: CASSARRGDVPTEQYF
DNA: TGTGCCAGCAGCGCGCGTCGGGGAGACGTACCTACCGAGCAGTACTTC
D: -
length: 16
V: TRBV9
J: TRBJ2-7
size: -

CDR3: CASADFTTGATNYGYTF
DNA: TGTGCCAGCGCCGATTTTACGACAGGGGCAACTAACTATGGCTACACCTTC
D: TRBD1
length: 17
V: TRBV2
J: TRBJ1-2
size: -

CDR3: CASLRAGELTDTQYF
DNA: TGCGCCAGCCTGCGAGCGGGGGAGCTCACAGATACGCAGTATTTT
D: TRBD2
length: 15
V: TRBV5-1
J: TRBJ2-3
size: -

CDR3: CASSRDRDYEQYF
DNA: TGTGCCAGCAGCAGGGACAGAGATTACGAGCAGTACTTC
D: TRBD1
length: 13
V: TRBV5-4
J: TRBJ2-7
size: once

CDR3: CASSSGAYGYTF
DNA: TGTGCCAGCAGCTCAGGCGCCTATGGCTACACCTTC
D: -
length: 12
V: TRBV6-5
J: TRBJ1-2
size: -

CDR3: CSAGLPETQYF
DNA: TGCAGTGCCGGACTCCCAGAGACCCAGTACTTC
D: -
length: 11
V: TRBV20-1
J: TRBJ2-5
size: -

CDR3: CASSQDPQIRVQETQYF
DNA: TGTGCCAGCAGCCAAGATCCCCAAATCCGGGTGCAAGAGACCCAGTACTTC
D: -
length: 17
V: TRBV4-2
J: TRBJ2-5
size: -

CDR3: CASSPAGTGSLNTGELFF
DNA: TGTGCCAGCTCACCGGCCGGGACAGGGTCCTTAAACACCGGGGAGCTGTTTTTT
D: TRBD1
length: 18
V: TRBV18
J: TRBJ2-2
size: -

CDR3: CASSLEGLAGELFF
DNA: TGTGCCAGCAGCTTAGAGGGACTAGCCGGGGAGCTGTTTTTT
D: TRBD2
length: 14
V: TRBV7-8
J: TRBJ2-2
size: -

CDR3: CAWSGRVTDTQYF
DNA: TGTGCCTGGAGTGGGAGGGTCACAGATACGCAGTATTTT
D: -
length: 13
V: TRBV30
J: TRBJ2-3
size: -

CDR3: CASSSLPAGLSYNEQFF
DNA: TGTGCCAGCAGTTCCCTGCCCGCAGGGCTTTCCTACAATGAGCAGTTCTTC
D: -
length: 17
V: TRBV27
J: TRBJ2-1
size: -

CDR3: CASSPTREKLFF
DNA: TGTGCCAGCAGTCCCACTCGTGAAAAACTGTTTTTT
D: -
length: 12
V: TRBV6-6
J: TRBJ1-4
size: few